Sequencing of this T cell receptor (beta chain) was carried out in a study of shared clonotypes between healthy human individuals. Whole-study findings and limits: A generally larger estimated richness was seen in naive subsets than in memory subsets. The authors expected sequencing depth to affect clonotype sharing among donors. Shared clonotypes: about 4.6% naive CD4, under 4% naive CD8, about 2.5% memory CD4, approximately 0.4% memory CD8.

Sequencing was performed with immunoSEQ multiplex PCR; in TCRdb, only in-frame clones are kept and a portion is missing. The sample lists about 2 million clones; approximately 94% were seen once. The CDR3 runs 15 residues. V lost 2 bases and J lost 4; bases outside the gene matches: 6. Germline V gene sequence: CDR1 SGHNT, CDR2 YYREEE (reference sequence). Naive CD8 populations comprised CD45RO-negative cells positively selected for CCR7, excluding terminally differentiated effector memory CD45RA+ cells. This clone was detected only once. Its antigen is unidentified. The sample was naive CD8+ T cells sorted from blood. The chain carries TRBV5-4 and TRBJ2-7, with TRBD1 matching over 10 bases. The origin of this receptor is a man younger than 35 in good health. CDR3 sequence: CASSFPTGGGYEQYF. In DNA, the CDR3 is TGTGCCAGCAGCTTCCCGACAGGGGGCGGATACGAGCAGTACTTC.